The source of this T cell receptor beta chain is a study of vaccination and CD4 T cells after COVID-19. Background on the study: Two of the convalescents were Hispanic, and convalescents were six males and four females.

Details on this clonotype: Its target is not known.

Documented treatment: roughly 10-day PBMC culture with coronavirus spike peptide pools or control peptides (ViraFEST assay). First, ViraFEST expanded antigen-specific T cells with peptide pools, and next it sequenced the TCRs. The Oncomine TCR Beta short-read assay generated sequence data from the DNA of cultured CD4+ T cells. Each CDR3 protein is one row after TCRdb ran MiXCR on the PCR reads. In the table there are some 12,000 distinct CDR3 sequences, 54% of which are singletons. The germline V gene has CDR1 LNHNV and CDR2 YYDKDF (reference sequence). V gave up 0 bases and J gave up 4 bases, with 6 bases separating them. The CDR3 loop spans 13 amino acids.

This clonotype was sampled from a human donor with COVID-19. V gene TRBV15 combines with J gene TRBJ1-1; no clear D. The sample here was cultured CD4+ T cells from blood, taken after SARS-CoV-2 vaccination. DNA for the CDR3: TGTGCCACCAGCAGAGATTGGAGCACTGAAGCTTTCTTT. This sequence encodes CATSRDWSTEAFF.